This T cell receptor (beta chain) is from a study of blood T cell repertoires in COVID-19. Study-level information: Sources were T cells, B-cell-depleted T cells, or PBMCs; the material itself was cDNA or gDNA.

The table came from immunoSEQ multiplex PCR; TCRdb's copy has only in-frame clones and leaves some out. The sample shows about 150,000 clones, approximately 83% of them seen only once. The germline CDR1 and CDR2 sequences are LNHDA and SQIVND (reference sequence). CDR3 length: 15 residues. The V end lost 9 bases, the J end lost 6 bases, and 21 bases lay between the germline ends. The chain employs TRBV19 and TRBJ1-5; D may be TRBD1 (6 bases). The sequenced sample was peripheral blood. The origin of this receptor is an older woman with acute or convalescent COVID-19. CDR3 coding DNA: TGTGCCAGCCTACCTTACGACAGGATGGGTCAGCCCCAGCATTTT. It yields the protein CASLPYDRMGQPQHF.